This TCR beta chain stems from a study of Graves' ophthalmopathy and Graves' hyperthyroidism. Findings and limits, study-wide: Cross-validated, the 13-signature model showed 87.88%/81.08% sensitivity/specificity, and 80%/75% in the test set.

Comments on this clonotype: The antigen is unknown.

The CDR3 sequence is 15 residues long. Germline CDR1 SGDLS, CDR2 YYNGEE. The V gene lost 3 bases and the J gene lost 2 bases, with 11 bases spanning the gap. As the template, RNA transcripts were used to amplify TCR beta CDR3 regions. RT-PCR in the first round used HTBI primers; a second-round multiplex PCR followed. One entry per CDR3 protein, called by TCRdb with MiXCR from the multiplex PCR reads. Of around 660,000 distinct CDR3 sequences detected, approximately 39% appear once; the ten largest clones hold roughly 3%. This TCR was sampled from an adult man with Graves' ophthalmopathy. The sample taken for sequencing was peripheral blood. This sequence joins TRBV9 and TRBJ1-4; TRBD1 might be the D (5 bases). The CDR3 loop is CASSAREGTNEKLFF. The CDR3 DNA sequence: TGTGCCAGCAGCGCCAGGGAAGGGACTAATGAAAAACTGTTTTTT.